This T cell receptor (beta chain) was recovered during a study of T-cell memory formation after mild COVID-19. Amplification by 5'RACE using constant-segment primers produced TCR alpha and TCR beta cDNA libraries that carried sample barcodes and UMIs. TCRdb re-derived calls from the 5' RACE reads in MiXCR, one entry per CDR3 protein. The sample yields more than 200,000 distinct CDR3 sequences, over 15% seen once. V was clipped by 6 bases and J by 9 bases, with 12 bases between them. The CDR3 sequence is 12 residues long. CDR1 and CDR2 (germline): SNHLY, FYNNEI. This clonotype came up a few times. The chain is built from TRBV2 and TRBJ1-5; a weak D match, TRBD1 (6 bases). This sequence originates from a young man who had mild COVID-19 (a few samples of this study predate the infection). Cell type and time point are not known. What was sequenced was PBMCs or a T cell subset sorted from them (not recorded which). In nucleotides, the CDR3 is TGTGCCAGCAGGGAACAGGGTTGGCCCCAGCATTTT. The encoded protein is CASREQGWPQHF.